The 5 T cell receptor beta chains reported below all come from one sample, sequenced in a study of blood T cell repertoires in COVID-19. Only in-frame clones appear in the TCRdb table, and some are missing; sequencing was by immunoSEQ multiplex PCR. The table shows 200,000 to 250,000 clones, with 80% to 85% occurring only once. Source material: peripheral blood. These receptor sequences come from a man aged 25 to 45 with active or convalescent COVID-19.

The genes are TRBV2 and TRBJ1-2; TRBD1 matches 10 bases. This CDR3 spans 15 amino acids. Trimming cost V 6 bases and J 3 bases; bases outside gene matches: 7. Germline V gene lookup returns CDR1 SNHLY and CDR2 FYNNEI. CDR3 DNA sequence: TGTGCCAGCAGAAACGGACAGGGGGAGTACTATGGCTACACCTTC. It yields the protein CASRNGQGEYYGYTF. Drawing the rest from reference TRBV2 and TRBJ1-2, the complete variable domain is EPEVTQTPSHQVTQMGQEVILRCVPISNHLYFYWYRQILGQKVEFLVSFYNNEISEKSEIFDDQFSVERPDGSNFTLKIRSTKLEDSAMYFCASRNGQGEYYGYTFGSGTRLTVV.

The rearrangement joins TRBV7-9 to TRBJ2-5; 7 nucleotides agree with TRBD1. CDR3 length: 15 residues. The junction had 9 bases not matched to a gene; V was cut back by 5 bases and J by 3 bases. Germline values: CDR1 SEHNR, CDR2 FQNEAQ (reference sequence). CDR3 loop: CASSDTGTDKETQYF. For the CDR3, the DNA is TGTGCCAGCAGCGACACCGGGACAGATAAAGAGACCCAGTACTTC. Based on the CDR3 plus reference TRBV7-9 and TRBJ2-5, the full variable domain is DTGVSQNPRHKITKRGQNVTFRCDPISEHNRLYWYRQTLGQGPEFLTYFQNEAQLEKSRLLSDRFSAERPKGSFSTLEIQRTEQGDSAMYLCASSDTGTDKETQYFGPGTRLLVL.

A word on this clone: An end of the junction does not agree with germline; a read error may underlie this. This chain links TRBV5-1 with TRBJ2-3; 11 bases are a match to TRBD1. The CDR3 has 14 amino acids. The germline V gene encodes CDR1 SGHRS and CDR2 YFSETQ. The CDR3 DNA reads TGCGCCAGCAGTTTGGGACAGGGGGCAGATACGCAGTATTTT. It is translated as CASSLGQGADTQYF.

The V and J genes are TRBV19 and TRBJ1-1, with 9 nucleotides matching TRBD1. CDR3 size: 15 residues. Germline V CDR1 and CDR2: LNHDA, SQIVND (reference sequence). V lost 5 bases, J lost 6 bases, and 10 bases stayed unmatched. CDR3 protein: CASSGGQGKAAEAFF. In DNA form, the CDR3 reads TGTGCCAGTAGTGGGGGACAGGGTAAGGCGGCTGAAGCTTTCTTT.

CDR3: CASSVADGQGAEESGYTF. The CDR3 DNA follows: TGTGCCAGCAGCGTAGCTGACGGACAGGGGGCGGAAGAATCTGGCTACACCTTC. J is TRBJ1-2 and V is TRBV9; TRBD1 aligns across 11 bases. Trimming took 0 bases from V and 7 from J; bases not matched to a gene: 14. Germline CDR1 is SGDLS and CDR2 is YYNGEE. The CDR3 sequence is 18 residues long.